This T cell receptor (beta chain) is from a study of molecular identifiers for immune sequencing clone quantification (dated by TCRdb to the late 2010s). Looking at the study overall: In a replicate experiment, RNA from around 20,000 or 100,000 naive CD8 T cells was split into five aliquots, four of which were sequenced. The study was a methods study using CD8 T cells to benchmark molecular-identifier clustering-based TCR repertoire sequencing (MIDCIRS) and TCR RNA copy counting. General conclusions and limits of the study: In CMV-specific effector cells, over 98% of molecules were held by clones above 20 RNA copies, whereas under 1% of molecules were held by such clones in naive cells. Spiked-in Jurkat TCR RNA equivalent to a single cell was reported to be detectable even among 850,000 to 1,000,000 naive CD8 T cells. Modeling indicated around 3 TCR RNA copies recovered per cell, compared with around 11 by digital PCR, which implies a capture efficiency of 25% to 35%. When barcode sub-clustering was omitted, TCR diversity was inflated by chimeric consensus sequences, with chimeras reaching as high as 47%. Identical TCR molecules sharing a barcode could cause highly expanded clone sizes to be underestimated. Spiked-in Jurkat TCR RNA (roughly 10 copies' worth), which is not part of the donor repertoire, was contained in the naive libraries.

Measured from the cysteine to the phenylalanine, the CDR3 is 18 residues long. CDR3 DNA is the only sequence kept; it has 54 bases, read in frame from the first base. Trimming leaves V shorter by 1 base and J shorter by 0 bases, with the junction holding 8 bases beyond the gene matches. From a lookup of the germline V gene (reference sequence), CDR1 and CDR2 are LNHNV and YYDKDF. Libraries of naive CD8 T cells were built from approximately 20,000 to 1,000,000 sorted cells, with 10%, 30% or 50% of the purified RNA used. Naive CD8 T cells were FACS-sorted as CD8+CD4-CCR7+CD45RA+ on a BD FACSAria II into RLT Plus buffer. To test detection sensitivity, Jurkat RNA equal to some 11 TCR copies was added to samples of about 19,000-1,100,000 naive CD8 T cells. CD8 T cells were enriched using RosetteSep CD8+ T Cell Enrichment Cocktail and Ficoll-Paque, and the enriched cells then underwent ACK red cell lysis.

Library generation was performed with PCR. Sequencing used a NextSeq 500. Preparation of bulk TCR libraries followed a previously described approach, with the TCR primers listed in Table S5. Total RNA was purified with the Qiagen AllPrep DNA/RNA kit. Reads from multiple sequencing runs of the same library were pooled before analysis. Per the source publication's procedure: Reads were retained only if their TCR constant sequence matched exactly, and those retained reads were trimmed to 150 nt and grouped according to their 12-nt molecular barcodes. Within each barcode group, reads were sub-clustered at a 15% Levenshtein threshold, and quality-weighted consensus sequences were built per RNA molecule. Non-functional sequences were removed, as were lower-count sequences one edit away from another. Barcode sub-clusters with fewer than 20% of the maximum read count were removed, based on fitting two negative binomial distributions. TCRdb passed the public sequencing reads through fastp at Q25 and MiXCR, retaining productive beta sequences. Each record represents a unique CDR3 protein, reported with the most common genes and DNA among its rows. TCRdb's processing, not the authors', yielded these V and J calls. The sample table contains about half a million distinct CDR3 sequences; only one count was recorded for approximately 25% of them. Under 0.8% of the sample is held by the ten biggest clonotypes.

Note on this clonotype: The antigen this receptor binds is unknown. Per-base qualities were not stored, and no clone one base away is much larger.

Specimen: naive CD8+ T cells from blood, with Jurkat cell RNA spiked in. The sample's cell subset or site label, decoded: FACS-sorted CD8+CD4-CCR7+CD45RA+ naive T cells. The chain couples TRBV15 to TRBJ1-5; a stretch of 8 junction bases matches TRBD1. The TCR comes from a human donor in good health. Some libraries in this study had Jurkat cell RNA spiked in. The CDR3 sequence is CATSRAPGQVYSNQPQHF. The DNA sequence reads TGTGCCACCAGCAGAGCCCCGGGACAGGTGTATAGCAATCAGCCCCAGCATTTT.